The 27 T cell receptor beta chains below all came from one sample that was sequenced in a study of shared clonotypes between healthy human individuals. Some clones are missing from TCRdb's copy, which holds only in-frame ones; the method was immunoSEQ multiplex PCR. The profile shows some 500,000 clones, 95% to 97% of them singletons. The material sequenced was naive CD4+ T cells sorted from blood. This sample's subset: CD45RA+ positively selected. The receptor source for this set is a woman in her 30s in good health.

This chain links TRBV6-6 with TRBJ2-5; TRBD2 agrees at 11 bases. Germline trimming cut 5 bases from V and 4 bases from J; bases unmatched to any gene: 6. The CDR3 length is 15 residues. Looked up from germline, CDR1 is MNHNY and CDR2 is SVGAGI (reference sequence). CDR3 sequence (DNA): TGTGCCAGCAGTCGGGCTAGCGGGAGGTCAGAGACCCAGTACTTC. This sequence encodes CASSRASGRSETQYF.

This sequence joins TRBV19 and TRBJ1-3; 7 positions agree with TRBD1. V dropped 5 bases and J dropped 4; count of bases not matched to a gene: 17. The CDR3 runs 18 residues. Germline loops: CDR1 LNHDA, CDR2 SQIVND (reference sequence). The CDR3: CASSGTGTAKVPGNTIYF. The CDR3 DNA sequence: TGTGCCAGTAGTGGGACCGGGACAGCGAAAGTACCAGGAAACACCATATATTTT. Full variable domain (rest looked up from reference TRBV19 and TRBJ1-3): DGGITQSPKYLFRKEGQNVTLSCEQNLNHDAMYWYRQDPGQGLRLIYYSQIVNDFQKGDIAEGYSVSREKKESFPLTVTSAQKNPTAFYLCASSGTGTAKVPGNTIYFGEGSWLTVV.

The gene calls are TRBV28 and TRBJ2-6, with 9 bases that match TRBD1. CDR3 length: 16 residues. Trimming cost V 5 bases and J 1 base; bases outside gene matches: 3. CDR1 and CDR2 from the germline V gene are MDHEN and SYDVKM. The DNA of the CDR3 is TGTGCCAGCAGTGCCGGGACAGGGTCTGGGGCCAACGTCCTGACTTTC. Translating gives CASSAGTGSGANVLTF.

The rearrangement joins TRBV7-6 to TRBJ2-5; unclear D gene. This CDR3 spans 14 amino acids. Trimming shortened V by 2 bases and J by 5 bases, and 12 bases separated the two germline ends. CDR1 and CDR2 (germline): SGHVS, FNYEAQ. The CDR3 bases are TGTGCCAGCAGCTTAATTCCCAGGTTTGAGACCCAGTACTTC. Protein product: CASSLIPRFETQYF.

This chain links TRBV10-3 with TRBJ2-7; no firm D call. V was cut by 6 bases and J by 5 bases, with 8 bases left in between. The CDR3 runs to 11 residues. Looked up from germline, CDR1 is ENHRY and CDR2 is SYGVKD. The CDR3: CAISSRNEQYF. CDR3 DNA: TGTGCCATCAGCTCCAGAAACGAGCAGTACTTC.

The V gene is TRBV6-5, the J gene TRBJ1-4; tentatively, D is TRBD1 (5 bases). The CDR3 has 14 residues. Germline loops: CDR1 MNHEY, CDR2 SVGAGI. Trimming pared 4 bases from V and 3 bases from J, leaving 9 bases between. CDR3 amino acids: CASSLEGPNEKLFF. CDR3 DNA sequence: TGTGCCAGCAGTTTGGAGGGACCTAATGAAAAACTGTTTTTT.

The chain is built from TRBV29-1 and TRBJ2-3, with 14 bases matching TRBD2. With 2 bases clipped from V and 4 bases from J, the junction kept 23 bases outside the gene matches. Germline V gene sequence: CDR1 SQVTM, CDR2 ANQGSEA. CDR3 length: 22 residues. The CDR3 region is CSVEFRTSLGGLAGGESDTQYF. As DNA, the CDR3 is TGCAGCGTTGAATTTAGGACAAGCTTGGGCGGACTAGCGGGAGGTGAATCAGATACGCAGTATTTT.

This rearrangement joins TRBV9 to TRBJ2-1; 13 bases fit TRBD2. Per the germline V gene, CDR1 is SGDLS and CDR2 is YYNGEE. Unmatched junction bases numbered 2, after V lost 2 bases and J lost 0 bases. CDR3 length equals 17 residues. For the CDR3, the DNA is TGTGCCAGCAGCGTCAGGACTAGCGGGAGCTCCTACAATGAGCAGTTCTTC. It codes for CASSVRTSGSSYNEQFF.

The chain's CDR3 is CASSLDRENQPQHF. Here the CDR3 DNA reads TGTGCCAGCAGCTTGGACAGGGAGAATCAGCCCCAGCATTTT. The rearrangement uses TRBV5-5 and TRBJ1-5; D perhaps matches TRBD1 (6 bases). The CDR3 extends over 14 amino acids. Germline values: CDR1 SGHKS, CDR2 YYEKEE (reference sequence). Between the trimmed V and J ends, which lost 0 bases and 4 bases, there was a span of 8 bases. Full variable domain (rest looked up from reference TRBV5-5 and TRBJ1-5): DAGVTQSPTHLIKTRGQQVTLRCSPISGHKSVSWYQQVLGQGPQFIFQYYEKEERGRGNFPDRFSARQFPNYSSELNVNALLLGDSALYLCASSLDRENQPQHFGDGTRLSIL.

CDR3 sequence (DNA): TGTGCCAGCCACAGGGGCGACTACGAGCAGTACTTC. Translating it yields CASHRGDYEQYF. The rearrangement uses TRBV2 and TRBJ2-7; 7 bases match TRBD1. This CDR3 comprises 12 residues. CDR1 is SNHLY, CDR2 FYNNEI, per germline. With 8 bases clipped from V and 3 bases from J, the junction kept 4 bases outside the gene matches.

This clone was counted once. This chain connects TRBV28 to TRBJ1-2; TRBD1 agrees at 8 bases. This CDR3 comprises 13 residues. Per germline, CDR1 MDHEN and CDR2 SYDVKM. Germline trimming cut 6 bases from V and 7 bases from J; bases unmatched to any gene: 7. CDR3 coding DNA: TGTGCCAGCAGCACAACAGGGGGAGTTGGCTACACCTTC. Its protein is CASSTTGGVGYTF.

This rearrangement joins TRBV7-3 to TRBJ2-1; D not certain. The germline V gene has CDR1 SGHTA and CDR2 FQGTGA. The CDR3 has 15 amino acids. V lost 4 bases, J lost 0 bases, and 10 bases lay in between. CDR3 nucleotide sequence: TGTGCCAGCAGCTCCTCGACCAGCTCCTACAATGAGCAGTTCTTC. Protein product: CASSSSTSSYNEQFF.

The V gene is TRBV2, the J gene TRBJ2-1; D is unclear. Trimming took off 5 bases at V and 7 bases at J, with 9 bases between the two ends. CDR1 is SNHLY and CDR2 is FYNNEI in the germline V gene. The CDR3 is 12 amino acids. The CDR3 protein is CASSIPNNEQFF. The DNA for the CDR3 is TGTGCCAGCAGTATCCCGAATAATGAGCAGTTCTTC.

The chain couples TRBV6-6 to TRBJ1-1, with TRBD1 identical over 8 bases. The germline gives CDR1 MNHNY, CDR2 SVGAGI (reference sequence). CDR3 length equals 13 residues. The V segment lost 4 bases and the J segment 6 bases; nucleotides outside the gene matches: 4. The CDR3 loop reads CASSWTGPSEAFF. In DNA form, the CDR3 reads TGTGCCAGCAGTTGGACAGGGCCTTCTGAAGCTTTCTTT.

This chain connects TRBV27 to TRBJ2-7, with TRBD2 as a possible D gene (6 bases). In germline, CDR1 is MNHEY, CDR2 SMNVEV (reference sequence). Trimming cost V 6 bases and J 6 bases, with 15 bases left between them. The CDR3 extends over 13 amino acids. This chain's CDR3 is CASRERARVEQYF. The DNA for the CDR3 is TGTGCCAGCAGGGAGCGGGCCCGCGTCGAGCAGTACTTC.

The chain is built from TRBV10-3 and TRBJ2-2; TRBD2 is a possible D gene (6 bases). Germline CDR1 ENHRY, CDR2 SYGVKD. The CDR3 runs to 14 residues. The V and J ends lost 6 bases and 3 bases respectively, with 11 bases between them. The CDR3 coding sequence is TGTGCCATCAGCGGGAGCGGTGACACCGGGGAGCTGTTTTTT. It codes for CAISGSGDTGELFF.

This sequence joins TRBV19 and TRBJ1-1, with unresolved D. V was clipped by 9 bases and J by 2 bases, with 19 bases between them. CDR3 length: 15 amino acids. Germline loops: CDR1 LNHDA, CDR2 SQIVND (reference sequence). CDR3 protein: CASQGPGGTNTEAFF. CDR3 DNA: TGTGCCAGCCAAGGTCCGGGAGGAACCAACACTGAAGCTTTCTTT.

The rearrangement uses TRBV29-1 and TRBJ1-4; D is unresolved. The ends were cut back, 0 bases at V and 0 bases at J, with 5 bases in the middle. The CDR3 has 14 residues. Germline lookup yields CDR1 SQVTM and CDR2 ANQGSEA. As DNA, the CDR3 is TGCAGCGTTGAAGATCACGCAACTAATGAAAAACTGTTTTTT. It codes for CSVEDHATNEKLFF.

The sample holds one count of this clone. The chain links TRBV6-6 to TRBJ2-7; a weak D match, TRBD2 (6 bases). The V end was cut by 6 bases, the J end by 2 bases, with 17 bases between. In germline, CDR1 is MNHNY, CDR2 SVGAGI (reference sequence). This CDR3 has 15 amino acids. This CDR3 is CASSGRTNPTYEQYF. CDR3 nucleotides: TGTGCCAGCAGCGGTAGGACTAACCCCACCTACGAGCAGTACTTC.

The rearrangement links TRBV29-1 to TRBJ1-1; a weak D match, TRBD1 (6 bases). Trimming cost V 4 bases and J 2 bases, with 11 bases left between them. Germline lookup yields CDR1 SQVTM and CDR2 ANQGSEA. This CDR3 region has 13 residues. Here the CDR3 reads CSVGDRSNTEAFF. The CDR3 DNA is TGCAGCGTTGGTGACAGGAGTAACACTGAAGCTTTCTTT.

The chain links TRBV10-1 to TRBJ2-5, with TRBD1 matching over 11 bases. Near its end, the DNA agrees better with TRBJ2-7, so the J call may be wrong. Germline V CDR1 and CDR2: WNHNN, SYGVQD (reference sequence). This CDR3 is built from 15 residues. CDR3 region: CASSESGTGGYEQYF. CDR3 nucleotide sequence: TGCGCCAGCAGTGAGTCGGGGACAGGGGGCTACGAGCAGTACTTC.

The chain has TRBV7-2 and TRBJ2-5; D ambiguous. Per germline, CDR1 SGHTA and CDR2 FQGNSA. The V end was cut by 2 bases, the J end by 4 bases, with 2 bases between. CDR3 length: 11 amino acids. CDR3 sequence: CASSLTETQYF. CDR3 coding DNA: TGTGCCAGCAGCTTAACAGAGACCCAGTACTTC.

The chain employs TRBV28 and TRBJ2-7, with D possibly TRBD1 on 5 matching bases. V was pared by 5 bases and J by 7 bases, with 12 bases between. This CDR3 is 12 amino acids long. CDR1 MDHEN and CDR2 SYDVKM come from the germline V gene. The CDR3 is CASSSWGWEQYF. CDR3 in DNA: TGTGCCAGCAGTAGCTGGGGCTGGGAGCAGTACTTC. Full variable domain (remainder filled in from reference TRBV28 and TRBJ2-7): DVKVTQSSRYLVKRTGEKVFLECVQDMDHENMFWYRQDPGLGLRLIYFSYDVKMKEKGDIPEGYSVSREKKERFSLILESASTNQTSMYLCASSSWGWEQYFGPGTRLTVT.

CDR3 loop: CASSLGDRDSDTQYF. The CDR3 coding sequence is TGTGCCAGCAGCTTAGGGGACAGGGATTCAGATACGCAGTATTTT. The V and J genes are TRBV11-2 and TRBJ2-3; 9 positions agree with TRBD1. The CDR3 is 15 residues long. CDR1 and CDR2 from the germline V gene are SGHAT and FQNNGV. Germline trimming cut 1 base from V and 4 bases from J; bases unmatched to any gene: 3.

V gene TRBV6-5 combines with J gene TRBJ1-2; no clear D. Trimming removed 0 bases from V and 5 bases from J, with 13 bases in between. CDR1 is MNHEY and CDR2 is SVGAGI in the germline V gene. The length of the CDR3 is 15 residues. The CDR3 loop is CASSYSRAGSYGYTF. CDR3 sequence (DNA): TGTGCCAGCAGTTACTCCAGAGCTGGGTCGTATGGCTACACCTTC.

The J gene is TRBJ1-5, the V gene TRBV2; D is possibly TRBD1 (6 bases). Germline CDR1 SNHLY, CDR2 FYNNEI. V was cut by 4 bases and J by 7 bases, with 11 bases left in between. The CDR3 runs to 13 residues. The CDR3: CASSGQVYQPQHF. The CDR3 coding sequence is TGTGCCAGCAGTGGACAGGTTTACCAGCCCCAGCATTTT.

This CDR3 reads CASSFGLAQNTGELFF. DNA of the CDR3: TGTGCCAGCAGCTTCGGACTAGCGCAGAACACCGGGGAGCTGTTTTTT. This sequence joins TRBV5-4 and TRBJ2-2; 9 bases align to TRBD2. In germline, CDR1 is SGHNT, CDR2 YYREEE (reference sequence). After removal of 2 bases from V and 1 base from J, the junction contained 3 bases not matched to a gene. The CDR3 sequence is 16 residues long.